This T cell receptor beta chain was sequenced in a study of PD-L1 blockade in urothelial cancer. Across the whole study: Patients previously received 0 to 3 chemotherapy regimens.

Germline CDR1 and CDR2: SEHNR and FQNEAQ (reference sequence). V was pared by 1 base and J by 9 bases, with 13 bases between. The CDR3 length is 14 residues. Produced via immunoSEQ multiplex PCR; TCRdb's table is partial and in-frame only. The sample holds roughly 100,000 clones; roughly 90% are singletons and the top ten take roughly 0.88%. The time point is: pretreatment peripheral blood. The chain couples TRBV7-9 to TRBJ1-5; D is possibly TRBD1 (5 bases). The origin of this receptor is an elderly woman with urothelial cancer. Specimen: PBMCs, collected around atezolizumab (anti-PD-L1) treatment. The CDR3 sequence: CASSLEGFPGPQHF. CDR3 coding DNA: TGTGCCAGCAGCTTAGAGGGGTTCCCGGGGCCCCAGCATTTT.